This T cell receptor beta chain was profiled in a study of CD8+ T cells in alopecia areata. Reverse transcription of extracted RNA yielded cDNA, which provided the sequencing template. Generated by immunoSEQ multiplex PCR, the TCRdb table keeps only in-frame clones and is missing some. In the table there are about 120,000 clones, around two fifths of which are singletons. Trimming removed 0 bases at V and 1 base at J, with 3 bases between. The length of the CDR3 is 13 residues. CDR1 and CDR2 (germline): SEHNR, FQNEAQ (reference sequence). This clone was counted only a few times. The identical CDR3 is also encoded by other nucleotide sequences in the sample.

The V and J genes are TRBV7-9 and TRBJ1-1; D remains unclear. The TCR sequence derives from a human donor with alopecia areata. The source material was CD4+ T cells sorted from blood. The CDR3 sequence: CASSLAANTEAFF. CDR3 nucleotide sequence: TGTGCCAGCAGCTTAGCGGCGAACACTGAAGCTTTCTTT.